This T cell receptor beta chain came from a study of T cells in Graves' hyperthyroidism and ophthalmopathy. What was amplified from RNA transcripts were TCR beta CDR3 regions. The study used the HTBI primer set for a first-round RT-PCR of the TCR CDR3. Using its own MiXCR run on the multiplex PCR reads, TCRdb lists one record per CDR3 protein. The sample lists about 380,000 distinct CDR3 sequences, approximately 15% occurring once. Germline CDR1 reads SGHRS; CDR2 reads YFSETQ. This CDR3 contains 14 residues. The V end lost 4 bases, the J end lost 1 base, and 10 bases lay between the germline ends. In its sample, this clonotype was seen a few times. Since the CDR3 does not end with the conserved phenylalanine or tryptophan, this likely comes from a read error.

The sequenced sample consisted of blood. This receptor was identified in a woman aged 55-69 years with Graves' hyperthyroidism. The chain uses TRBV5-1 and TRBJ2-3; D is unclear. CDR3 in amino acids: CASSPGLGTDTQYS. The CDR3 bases are TGCGCCAGCAGCCCCGGATTGGGCACAGATACGCAGTATTCT.